This T cell receptor (beta chain) was observed in a study of T cell repertoires in cytomegalovirus infection. TCRdb processed the reads anew with MiXCR; each CDR3 protein has one entry. The table shows a few hundred thousand distinct CDR3 sequences, with under 20% occurring only once. This clonotype was observed at least ten times. Germline loops: CDR1 ENHRY, CDR2 SYGVKD. The J segment lost 4 bases and the V segment lost 10 bases, leaving 4 bases of the junction unmatched. The CDR3 length is 12 residues. The TCR was taken from a human donor in good health (CMV status not recorded). Some clones in this sample may be carry-over from other donors' samples. Sequencing used PBMCs. The genes are TRBV10-3 and TRBJ2-1, with 7 bases matching TRBD2. CDR3 protein: CATGLDYNEQFF. The CDR3 DNA sequence: TGTGCCACCGGACTAGATTACAATGAGCAGTTCTTC.